Below are 22 T cell receptor beta chains sequenced from a single sample in a study of T cell responses to AZD1222 COVID-19 vaccine (TCRdb year 2021). What this sample's time point label stands for: about 28 days (+/-7) after the second vaccine dose. Libraries were made using the immunoSEQ multiplex PCR assay. TCRdb limited this immuneACCESS table to in-frame rearrangements with V and J called. A share of clones is missing; checked studies link under half to unresolved V genes, and the rest is unexplained. Recorded for this sample are roughly 150,000 clones; approximately 90% of them occurred a single time. The ten largest clones capture less than 2% of the sample. The sequences come from peripheral blood, collected 28 days after the second AZD1222 dose. The receptor source for this set is an adult who received the AZD1222 COVID-19 vaccine.

The chain joins TRBV21-1 to TRBJ2-2; the D call in the table, TRBD1, was not verified against the DNA. TRBV21-1 is annotated as a pseudogene. The CDR3 totals 15 residues. The chain's CDR3 is CASKSGTQVPGELFF. The DNA of the CDR3 is TGTGCCAGCAAATCCGGGACACAGGTCCCCGGGGAGCTGTTTTTT.

For this clone: One end of the junction does not line up with germline, which may come from a read error. The rearrangement uses TRBV5-1 and TRBJ1-1, with unresolved D. There are 15 residues in the CDR3. Per germline, CDR1 SGHRS and CDR2 YFSETQ. The CDR3 nucleotides are TGCGCCAGCAGCTTGGTAGCGTACATGAACGCTGAAGCTTTCTTT. Translated, it gives CASSLVAYMNAEAFF.

This clone has a handful of counts. The J gene is TRBJ2-1, the V gene TRBV6-5; 12 nucleotides line up with TRBD2. This CDR3 has 14 amino acids. J lost 8 bases, V lost 4 bases, and 3 bases had no gene match. Germline-derived CDR1 and CDR2 are MNHEY and SVGAGI. Here the CDR3 reads CASSSSGGAHEQFF. Here the CDR3 DNA reads TGTGCCAGCAGTTCTAGCGGGGGGGCCCATGAGCAGTTCTTC.

CDR3 DNA sequence: TGTGCCTGGGGGCATACGTGGAGGGCTTTCTTT. It codes for CAWGHTWRAFF. V usage is TRBV30 and J usage is TRBJ1-1; D remains ambiguous. Trimming cost V 5 bases and J 11 bases, with 15 bases left between them. Germline assignment: CDR1 GTSNPN and CDR2 SVGIG (reference sequence). This CDR3 has 11 residues.

The chain has TRBV6-5 and TRBJ2-7; 10 bases are a match to TRBD2. The ends lost 4 bases at V and 3 bases at J; junction bases unmatched: 3. Looked up from germline, CDR1 is MNHEY and CDR2 is SVGAGI. CDR3 length equals 14 residues. Here the CDR3 DNA reads TGTGCCAGCAGTTTCGCTAGCGGGGGCTACGAGCAGTACTTC. Its translation: CASSFASGGYEQYF.

The chain employs TRBV18 and TRBJ1-4, with 7 bases identical to TRBD1. Germline CDR1 is KGHSH and CDR2 is LQKENI. V lost 2 bases and J lost 8; bases outside the gene matches: 5. This CDR3 is built from 14 residues. The CDR3 DNA reads TGTGCCAGCTCACCAAGGGGGACAGAGGAAAAACTGTTTTTT. Its translation: CASSPRGTEEKLFF.

The chain has TRBV6-5 and TRBJ1-4; 12 bases map to TRBD1. This CDR3 is built from 15 residues. Germline V gives CDR1 MNHEY, CDR2 SVGAGI. V was clipped by 8 bases and J by 7 bases; unmatched bases: 8. The CDR3 sequence: CASSGTGGRSEKLFF. CDR3 in DNA: TGTGCCAGCTCCGGGACAGGGGGCCGAAGTGAAAAACTGTTTTTT.

The chain uses TRBV2 and TRBJ1-3; TRBD1 is a possible D gene (6 bases). The CDR3 is made up of 15 amino acids. Germline CDR1 and CDR2: SNHLY and FYNNEI. V was trimmed by 5 bases and J by 3 bases, leaving 14 bases between them. CDR3 nucleotide sequence: TGTGCCAGCAGTTTAGGGGGTAATGGTGGAAACACCATATATTTT. Translation gives CASSLGGNGGNTIYF.

V usage is TRBV9 and J usage is TRBJ1-1; D not certain. The germline V gene has CDR1 SGDLS and CDR2 YYNGEE. CDR3 length: 14 amino acids. Between the trimmed V and J ends, which lost 0 bases and 1 base, there was a span of 7 bases. In DNA form, the CDR3 reads TGTGCCAGCAGCGTAGCGGGAGCGAACACTGAAGCTTTCTTT. Its translation: CASSVAGANTEAFF.

This chain uses TRBV27 with TRBJ1-1; unclear D gene. The CDR3 is 13 residues long. V shed 5 bases and J shed 0 bases, with 7 bases lying between them. Germline CDR1 and CDR2: MNHEY and SMNVEV (reference sequence). CDR3 loop: CASSSNVNTEAFF. For the CDR3, the DNA is TGTGCCAGCAGTAGTAACGTGAACACTGAAGCTTTCTTT.

This clone was picked up one time. This rearrangement joins TRBV9 to TRBJ2-3, with D uncertain. With 0 bases removed from V and 0 bases from J, the gap between germline ends came to 11 bases. The CDR3 has 16 residues. CDR1 is SGDLS, CDR2 YYNGEE, per germline. The CDR3 DNA reads as TGTGCCAGCAGCGTAGTAGAGGCGATCAGCACAGATACGCAGTATTTT. Translated, it gives CASSVVEAISTDTQYF. Full variable domain (rest looked up from reference TRBV9 and TRBJ2-3): DSGVTQTPKHLITATGQRVTLRCSPRSGDLSVYWYQQSLDQGLQFLIQYYNGEERAKGNILERFSAQQFPDLHSELNLSSLELGDSALYFCASSVVEAISTDTQYFGPGTRLTVL.

This rearrangement joins TRBV9 to TRBJ1-2; 9 positions match TRBD1. The CDR3 sequence is 16 residues long. Germline trimming cut 2 bases from V and 1 base from J; bases unmatched to any gene: 6. Germline CDR1 SGDLS, CDR2 YYNGEE. CDR3 DNA: TGTGCCAGCAGCGTCCAGGGACAGGGCCTTAACTATGGCTACACCTTC. Translation gives CASSVQGQGLNYGYTF.

The gene calls are TRBV6-5 and TRBJ2-1; 7 bases align to TRBD1. The V gene end was trimmed by 7 bases and the J gene end by 3 bases; junction bases not matched to a gene: 9. This CDR3 has 15 amino acids. Germline lookup yields CDR1 MNHEY and CDR2 SVGAGI. The CDR3 DNA is TGTGCCAGCAACGGGGATGCAGGGGGCTACAATGAGCAGTTCTTC. As protein: CASNGDAGGYNEQFF.

The genes are TRBV5-1 and TRBJ1-2; 10 bases match TRBD1. Unmatched junction bases numbered 6, after V lost 3 bases and J lost 4 bases. Germline CDR1 SGHRS, CDR2 YFSETQ. CDR3 size: 15 residues. This CDR3 is CASSWGTGEVYGYTF. The CDR3, as DNA: TGCGCCAGCAGCTGGGGGACAGGGGAAGTCTATGGCTACACCTTC.

This sequence joins TRBV2 and TRBJ1-1; D may be TRBD1 (5 bases). This CDR3 is 13 amino acids long. Germline CDR1 reads SNHLY; CDR2 reads FYNNEI. The V end lost 6 bases, the J end lost 1 base, and 9 bases lay between the germline ends. CDR3 loop: CASSLQGNTEAFF. DNA for the CDR3: TGTGCCAGCAGCCTGCAGGGGAACACTGAAGCTTTCTTT.

This clone was counted only a few times. The rearrangement joins TRBV2 to TRBJ1-5, with D uncertain. The germline CDR1 and CDR2 sequences are SNHLY and FYNNEI. CDR3 size: 15 residues. With 3 bases removed from V and 3 bases from J, the gap between germline ends came to 12 bases. The CDR3 here is CASSETRSPNQPQHF. For the CDR3, the DNA is TGTGCCAGCAGTGAGACCCGGAGCCCCAATCAGCCCCAGCATTTT.

The chain recombines TRBV3-1 (or the pseudogene TRBV3-2) with TRBJ2-2; 10 nucleotides align to TRBD2. V lost 4 bases, J lost 8 bases, and 7 bases stayed unmatched. CDR3 length: 15 residues. In germline, CDR1 is LGHDT, CDR2 YNNKEL (reference sequence). DNA for the CDR3: TGTGCCAGCAGCCCGGGACTAGCGAGATCTGGGGAGCTGTTTTTT. Translation gives CASSPGLARSGELFF.

The chain combines TRBV7-6 with TRBJ2-7, with D uncertain. The CDR3 is 15 residues long. V shed 3 bases and J shed 0 bases, with 12 bases lying between them. Per the germline V gene, CDR1 is SGHVS and CDR2 is FNYEAQ. CDR3 amino acids: CASSLAGPSSYEQYF. The CDR3 DNA reads TGTGCCAGCAGCTTGGCTGGGCCAAGCTCCTACGAGCAGTACTTC. Drawing the rest from reference TRBV7-6 and TRBJ2-7, the complete variable domain is GAGVSQSPRYKVTKRGQDVALRCDPISGHVSLYWYRQALGQGPEFLTYFNYEAQQDKSGLPNDRFSAERPEGSISTLTIQRTEQRDSAMYRCASSLAGPSSYEQYFGPGTRLTVT.

As to this clone: Sequence at one end of the junction differs from germline and may be a read error. The rearrangement links TRBV9 to TRBJ1-1, with D perhaps matching TRBD1 (5 bases). The CDR3 contains 19 residues. Germline loops: CDR1 SGDLS, CDR2 YYNGEE. Here the CDR3 DNA reads TGTGCCAGCAGCGCATACGCCCCTGAAAAGGCGGGACCGAACACTGAATCTTTCTTT. Translation gives CASSAYAPEKAGPNTESFF. Full variable domain (missing parts from reference TRBV9 and TRBJ1-1): DSGVTQTPKHLITATGQRVTLRCSPRSGDLSVYWYQQSLDQGLQFLIQYYNGEERAKGNILERFSAQQFPDLHSELNLSSLELGDSALYFCASSAYAPEKAGPNTESFFGQGTRLTVV.

This chain uses TRBV24-1 with TRBJ2-5; 7 nucleotides align to TRBD1. V was pared by 4 bases and J by 1 base, with 8 bases of the junction left unmatched. The germline gives CDR1 KGHDR, CDR2 SFDVKD. This CDR3 is 16 amino acids long. The chain's CDR3 is CATSDLQGSLQETQYF. CDR3 DNA: TGTGCCACCAGTGACCTACAGGGGTCCCTCCAAGAGACCCAGTACTTC.

The chain couples TRBV14 to TRBJ1-6, with 7 positions matching TRBD1. J lost 5 bases, V lost 1 base, and 5 bases had no gene match. The CDR3 runs 16 residues. The germline V gene encodes CDR1 SGHDN and CDR2 FVKESK. CDR3 loop: CASSQGRGIHNSPLHF. CDR3 DNA: TGTGCCAGCAGCCAAGGCAGGGGGATCCATAATTCACCCCTCCACTTT.

With respect to this clone: One end of the junction does not line up with germline, which may come from a read error. The V and J genes are TRBV7-7 and TRBJ2-5, with 11 bases that match TRBD1. CDR1 is SSHAT, CDR2 FNYEAQ, per germline (reference sequence). CDR3 length equals 15 residues. The CDR3 region is CASSSGQGVQETQYF. CDR3 nucleotides: TGTGCTAGCAGCTCGGGACAGGGGGTGCAAGAGACCCAGTACTTC.